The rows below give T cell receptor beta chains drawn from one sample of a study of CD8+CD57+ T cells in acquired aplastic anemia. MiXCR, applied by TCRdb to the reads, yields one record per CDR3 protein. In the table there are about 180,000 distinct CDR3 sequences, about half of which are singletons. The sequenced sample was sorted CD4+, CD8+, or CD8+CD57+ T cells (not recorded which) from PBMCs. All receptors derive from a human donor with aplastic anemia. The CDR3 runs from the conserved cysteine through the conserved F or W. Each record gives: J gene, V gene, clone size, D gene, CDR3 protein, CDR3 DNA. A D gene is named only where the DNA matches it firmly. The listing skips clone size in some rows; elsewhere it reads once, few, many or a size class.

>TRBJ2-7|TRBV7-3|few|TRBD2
CASSPLAGAVHEQYF
TGTGCCAGCAGCCCTTTAGCGGGAGCAGTCCACGAGCAGTACTTC
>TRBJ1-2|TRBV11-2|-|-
CASSGVNYGYTF
TGTGCCAGCAGTGGTGTGAACTATGGCTACACCTTC
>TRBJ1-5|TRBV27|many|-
CASSLKGQPQHF
TGTGCCAGCAGTTTAAAGGGGCAGCCCCAGCATTTT
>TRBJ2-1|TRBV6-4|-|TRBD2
CATSDPTSGGVYNEQFF
TGTGCCACCAGTGACCCTACTAGCGGGGGGGTATACAATGAGCAGTTCTTC
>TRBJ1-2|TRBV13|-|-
CASSSLTGIYGYTF
TGTGCCAGCAGCTCCCTAACAGGGATCTATGGCTACACCTTC
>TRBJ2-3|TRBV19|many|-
CASSTQRFTDTQYF
TGTGCCAGTAGTACACAGAGGTTCACAGATACGCAGTATTTT
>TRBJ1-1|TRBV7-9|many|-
CASSLSGQTRPLAFF
TGTGCCAGCAGCTTATCCGGGCAGACCAGGCCGCTTGCTTTCTTT
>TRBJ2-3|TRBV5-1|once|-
CASRGAPDTQYF
TGCGCCAGCAGGGGAGCCCCAGATACGCAGTATTTT
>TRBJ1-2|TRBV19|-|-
CASSSSGTPVDGYTF
TGTGCCAGTAGTAGCAGCGGGACCCCGGTTGACGGCTACACCTTC
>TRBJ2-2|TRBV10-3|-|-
CATRQTGGLFF
TGTGCTACTAGACAGACCGGGGGGCTGTTTTTT
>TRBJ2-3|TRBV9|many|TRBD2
CASSVFSGGNTDTQYF
TGTGCCAGCAGCGTATTCTCGGGGGGGAACACAGATACGCAGTATTTT
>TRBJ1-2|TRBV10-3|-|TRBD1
CAISQQGAGGYTF
TGTGCCATCAGTCAACAGGGGGCAGGGGGCTACACCTTC
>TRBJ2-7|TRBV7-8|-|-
CASSGRGGDAGEQYF
TGTGCCAGCAGCGGACGCGGGGGCGACGCTGGAGAGCAGTACTTC
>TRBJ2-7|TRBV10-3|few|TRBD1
CASRQGDEQYF
TGTGCCAGTCGACAGGGGGACGAGCAGTACTTC
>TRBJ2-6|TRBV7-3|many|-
CASSLMGWGLSWPSGANVLTF
TGTGCCAGCAGCTTAATGGGATGGGGACTGAGTTGGCCCTCTGGGGCCAACGTCCTGACTTTC
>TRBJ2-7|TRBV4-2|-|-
CASSQEQGYEQYF
TGTGCCAGCAGCCAAGAACAGGGTTACGAGCAGTACTTC
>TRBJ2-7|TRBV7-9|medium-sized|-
CASSLVWGEQYF
TGTGCCAGCAGCTTAGTTTGGGGGGAGCAGTACTTC
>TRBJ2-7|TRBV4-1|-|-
CASSRGGILEQYF
TGCGCCAGCAGCCGTGGCGGGATTCTCGAGCAGTACTTC
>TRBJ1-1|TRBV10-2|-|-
CASSDDPLPEAFF
TGTGCCAGCAGCGATGACCCACTCCCTGAAGCTTTCTTT
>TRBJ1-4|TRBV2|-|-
CASSERGNEKLFF
TGTGCCAGCAGTGAAAGGGGTAATGAAAAACTGTTTTTT
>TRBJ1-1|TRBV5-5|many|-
CASSLVSTRPEAFF
TGTGCCAGCAGCTTGGTATCCACCCGACCTGAAGCTTTCTTT